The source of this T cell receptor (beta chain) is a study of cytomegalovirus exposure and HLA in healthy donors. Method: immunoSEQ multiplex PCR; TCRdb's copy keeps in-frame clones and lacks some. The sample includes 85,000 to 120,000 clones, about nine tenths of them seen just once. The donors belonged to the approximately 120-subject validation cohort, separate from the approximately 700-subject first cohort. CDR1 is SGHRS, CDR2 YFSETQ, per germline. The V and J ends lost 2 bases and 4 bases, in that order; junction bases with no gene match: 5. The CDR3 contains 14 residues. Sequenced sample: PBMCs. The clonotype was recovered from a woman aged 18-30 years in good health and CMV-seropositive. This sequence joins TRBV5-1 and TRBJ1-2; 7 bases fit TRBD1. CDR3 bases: TGCGCCAGCAGCTTTAATAGGGGGCCCTATGGCTACACCTTC. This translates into CASSFNRGPYGYTF. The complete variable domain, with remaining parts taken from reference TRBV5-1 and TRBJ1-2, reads KAGVTQTPRYLIKTRGQQVTLSCSPISGHRSVSWYQQTPGQGLQFLFEYFSETQRNKGNFPGRFSGRQFSNSRSEMNVSTLELGDSALYLCASSFNRGPYGYTFGSGTRLTVV.